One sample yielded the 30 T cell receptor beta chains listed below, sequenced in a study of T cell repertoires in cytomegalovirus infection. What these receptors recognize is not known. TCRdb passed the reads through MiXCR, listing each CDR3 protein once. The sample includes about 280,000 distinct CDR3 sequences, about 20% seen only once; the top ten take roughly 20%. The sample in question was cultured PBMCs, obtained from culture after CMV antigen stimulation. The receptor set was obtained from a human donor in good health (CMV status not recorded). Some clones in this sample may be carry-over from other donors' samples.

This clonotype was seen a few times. The CDR3 sequence: CASSFFVGRATGELFF. CDR3 nucleotides: TGTGCCAGCAGCTTTTTCGTCGGGAGGGCCACCGGGGAGCTGTTTTTT. V and J are TRBV11-3 and TRBJ2-2; 8 positions agree with TRBD2. After removal of 3 bases from V and 4 bases from J, the junction contained 7 bases not matched to a gene. Germline V gene sequence: CDR1 SGHNT, CDR2 YENEEA. This CDR3 is 16 amino acids long.

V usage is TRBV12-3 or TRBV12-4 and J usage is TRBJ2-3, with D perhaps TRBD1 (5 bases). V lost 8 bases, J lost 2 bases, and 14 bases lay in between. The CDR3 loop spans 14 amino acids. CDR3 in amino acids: CASGLAGNTDTQYF. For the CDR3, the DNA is TGTGCCAGCGGTCTGGCAGGGAACACAGATACGCAGTATTTT.

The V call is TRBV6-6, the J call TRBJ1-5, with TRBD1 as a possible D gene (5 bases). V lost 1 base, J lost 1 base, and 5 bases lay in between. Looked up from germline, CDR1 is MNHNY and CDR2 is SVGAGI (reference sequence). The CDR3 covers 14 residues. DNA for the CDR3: TGTGCCAGCAGTTACTGGGACAGCAATCAGCCCCAGCATTTT. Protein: CASSYWDSNQPQHF.

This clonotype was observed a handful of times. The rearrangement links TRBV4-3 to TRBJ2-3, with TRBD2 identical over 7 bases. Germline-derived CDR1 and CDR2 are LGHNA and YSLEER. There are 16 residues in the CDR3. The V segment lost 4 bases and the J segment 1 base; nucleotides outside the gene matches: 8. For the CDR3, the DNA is TGCGCCAGCAGCCCCGCAGTTGGGGGGGGCACAGATACGCAGTATTTT. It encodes CASSPAVGGGTDTQYF.

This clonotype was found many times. CDR3 region: CASSPRGTEAFF. The CDR3 DNA sequence: TGTGCCAGCAGCCCCAGGGGGACTGAAGCTTTCTTT. The chain links TRBV12-3 or TRBV12-4 to TRBJ1-1; 7 nucleotides agree with TRBD1. CDR3 length: 12 amino acids. V dropped 6 bases and J dropped 5; count of bases not matched to a gene: 3.

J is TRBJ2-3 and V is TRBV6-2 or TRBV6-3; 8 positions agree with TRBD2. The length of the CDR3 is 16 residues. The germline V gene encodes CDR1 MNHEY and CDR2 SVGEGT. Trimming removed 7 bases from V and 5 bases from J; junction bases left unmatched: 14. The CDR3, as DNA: TGTGCCAGCAAGTCGGGAGGGCGGGGAGCGGGAGATACGCAGTATTTT. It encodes CASKSGGRGAGDTQYF.

CDR3 loop: CASSYSIKTTEAFF. CDR3 bases: TGTGCCAGCAGTTACTCCATAAAGACCACTGAAGCTTTCTTT. The J gene is TRBJ1-1, the V gene TRBV6-2 or TRBV6-3; the D is unclear. CDR3 length equals 14 residues. Per germline, CDR1 MNHEY and CDR2 SVGEGT. V was pared by 0 bases and J by 4 bases, with 9 bases between.

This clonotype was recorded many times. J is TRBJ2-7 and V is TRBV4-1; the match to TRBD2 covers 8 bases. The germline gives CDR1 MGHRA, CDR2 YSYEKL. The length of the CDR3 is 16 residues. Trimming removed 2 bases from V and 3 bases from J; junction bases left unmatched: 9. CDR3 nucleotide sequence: TGCGCCAGCAGCCAATTTTCGAGCGGGAGTGGCTACGAGCAGTACTTC. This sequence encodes CASSQFSSGSGYEQYF.

The CDR3 bases are TGTGCCAGCAGTTTGGGTCAGGGGGCGTTCTACGAGCAGTACTTC. Protein sequence: CASSLGQGAFYEQYF. This chain connects TRBV27 to TRBJ2-7; TRBD1 matches at 8 bases. This CDR3 has 15 amino acids. The V gene's germline CDR1 is MNHEY and CDR2 SMNVEV (reference sequence). V shed 3 bases, J shed 3 bases, and the junction held 7 bases outside the gene matches.

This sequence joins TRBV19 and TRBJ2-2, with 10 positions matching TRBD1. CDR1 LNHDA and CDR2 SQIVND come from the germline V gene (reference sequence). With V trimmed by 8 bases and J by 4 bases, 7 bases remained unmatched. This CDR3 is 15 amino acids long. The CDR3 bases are TGTGCCAGTGATACTGGACAGGGGGGCACCGGGGAGCTGTTTTTT. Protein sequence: CASDTGQGGTGELFF.

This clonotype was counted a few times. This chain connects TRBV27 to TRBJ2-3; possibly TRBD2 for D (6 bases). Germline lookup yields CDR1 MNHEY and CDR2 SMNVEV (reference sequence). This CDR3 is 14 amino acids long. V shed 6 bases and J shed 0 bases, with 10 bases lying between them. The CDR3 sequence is CASRLTSSTDTQYF. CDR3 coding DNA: TGTGCCAGCAGGCTGACTAGTAGCACAGATACGCAGTATTTT.

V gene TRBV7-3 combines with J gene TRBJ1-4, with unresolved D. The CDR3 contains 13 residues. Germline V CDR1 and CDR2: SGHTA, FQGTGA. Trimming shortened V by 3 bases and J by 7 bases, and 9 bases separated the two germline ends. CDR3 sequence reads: CASSFGVVEKLFF. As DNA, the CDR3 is TGTGCCAGCAGCTTTGGGGTGGTTGAAAAACTGTTTTTT.

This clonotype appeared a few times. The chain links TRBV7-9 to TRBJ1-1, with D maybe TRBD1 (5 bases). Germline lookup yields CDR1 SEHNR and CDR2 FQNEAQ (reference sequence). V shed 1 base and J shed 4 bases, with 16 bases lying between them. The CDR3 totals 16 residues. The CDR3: CASSLGSRAPSTEAFF. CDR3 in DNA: TGTGCCAGCAGCTTAGGTTCCAGGGCGCCTAGCACTGAAGCTTTCTTT.

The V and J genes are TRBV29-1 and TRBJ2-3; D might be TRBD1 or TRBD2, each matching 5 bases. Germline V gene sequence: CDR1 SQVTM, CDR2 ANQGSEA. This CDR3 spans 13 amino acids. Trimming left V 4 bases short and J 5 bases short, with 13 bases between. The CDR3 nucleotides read TGCAGCGTTGCGGGACCCGAGGTAGATACGCAGTATTTT. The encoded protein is CSVAGPEVDTQYF.

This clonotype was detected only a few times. CDR3 DNA: TGTGCCAGCACCCCGGGTAGCGGGATTATTGGAGATACGCAGTATTTT. Translating it yields CASTPGSGIIGDTQYF. The genes are TRBV12-3 or TRBV12-4 and TRBJ2-3; 8 bases align to TRBD2. V was clipped by 7 bases and J by 5 bases; unmatched bases: 14. The CDR3 runs 16 residues.

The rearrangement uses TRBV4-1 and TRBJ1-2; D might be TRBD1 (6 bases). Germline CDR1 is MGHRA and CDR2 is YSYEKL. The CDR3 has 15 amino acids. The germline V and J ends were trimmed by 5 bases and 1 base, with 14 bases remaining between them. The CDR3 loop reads CASSSSQGGNYGYTF. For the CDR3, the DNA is TGCGCCAGCAGCTCTTCACAAGGGGGTAACTATGGCTACACCTTC.

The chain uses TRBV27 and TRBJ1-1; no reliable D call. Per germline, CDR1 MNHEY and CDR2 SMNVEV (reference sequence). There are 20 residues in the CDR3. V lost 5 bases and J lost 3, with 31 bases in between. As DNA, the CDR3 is TGTGCCAGCAGTCCCCGGGCAGGATTTTCCCTCTTCAATGAGTACACTGAAGCTTTCTTT. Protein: CASSPRAGFSLFNEYTEAFF.

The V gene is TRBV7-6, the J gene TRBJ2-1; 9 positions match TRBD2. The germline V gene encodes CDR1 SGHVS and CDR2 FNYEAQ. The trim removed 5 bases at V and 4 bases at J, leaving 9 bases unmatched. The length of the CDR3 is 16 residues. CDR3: CASSPAGTSRYNEQFF. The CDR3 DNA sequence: TGTGCCAGCAGCCCTGCCGGGACTAGCAGATACAATGAGCAGTTCTTC.

The CDR3 loop is CASSSLVGTEAFF. CDR3 DNA: TGCGCCAGCAGCTCCCTCGTGGGCACTGAAGCTTTCTTT. The chain uses TRBV5-1 and TRBJ1-1; no clear D. The CDR3 runs to 13 residues. Trimming removed 3 bases from V and 4 bases from J, with 10 bases in between. Germline values: CDR1 SGHRS, CDR2 YFSETQ.

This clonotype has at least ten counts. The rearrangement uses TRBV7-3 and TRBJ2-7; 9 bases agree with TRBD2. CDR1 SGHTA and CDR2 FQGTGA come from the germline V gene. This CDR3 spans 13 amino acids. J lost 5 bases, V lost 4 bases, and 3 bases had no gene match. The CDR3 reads CASSSSGIHEQYF. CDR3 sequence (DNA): TGTGCCAGCAGCTCTAGCGGGATCCACGAGCAGTACTTC.

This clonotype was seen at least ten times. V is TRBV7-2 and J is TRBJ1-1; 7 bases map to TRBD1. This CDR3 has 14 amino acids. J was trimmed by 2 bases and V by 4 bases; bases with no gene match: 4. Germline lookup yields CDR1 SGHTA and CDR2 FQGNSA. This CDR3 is CASSSGQYNTEAFF. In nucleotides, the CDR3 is TGTGCCAGCAGCTCGGGACAGTACAACACTGAAGCTTTCTTT.

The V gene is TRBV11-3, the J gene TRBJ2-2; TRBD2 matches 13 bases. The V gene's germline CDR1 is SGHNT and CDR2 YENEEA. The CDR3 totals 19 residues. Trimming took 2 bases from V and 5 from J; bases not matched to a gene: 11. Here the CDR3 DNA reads TGTGCCAGCAGCTTACGAACTAGCGGGGGGGGTATGGGAACCGGGGAGCTGTTTTTT. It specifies CASSLRTSGGGMGTGELFF. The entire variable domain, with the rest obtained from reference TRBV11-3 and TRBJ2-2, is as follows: EAGVVQSPRYKIIEKKQPVAFWCNPISGHNTLYWYLQNLGQGPELLIRYENEEAVDDSQLPKDRFSAERLKGVDSTLKIQPAELGDSAVYLCASSLRTSGGGMGTGELFFGEGSRLTVL.

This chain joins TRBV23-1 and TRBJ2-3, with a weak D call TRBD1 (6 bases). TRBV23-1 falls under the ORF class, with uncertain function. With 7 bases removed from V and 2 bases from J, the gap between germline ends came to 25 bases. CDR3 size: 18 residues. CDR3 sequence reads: CASTSRGCDSLSTDTQYF. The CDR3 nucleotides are TGCGCCAGCACCTCGAGGGGGTGCGACTCACTTTCCACAGATACGCAGTATTTT.

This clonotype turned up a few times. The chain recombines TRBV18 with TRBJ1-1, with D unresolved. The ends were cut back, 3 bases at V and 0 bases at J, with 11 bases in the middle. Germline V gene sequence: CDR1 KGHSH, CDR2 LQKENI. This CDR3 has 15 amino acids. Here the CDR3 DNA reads TGTGCCAGCTCACCCCCGACGGGCATGAACACTGAAGCTTTCTTT. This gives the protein CASSPPTGMNTEAFF. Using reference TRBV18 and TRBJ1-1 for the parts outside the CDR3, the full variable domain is NAGVMQNPRHLVRRRGQEARLRCSPMKGHSHVYWYRQLPEEGLKFMVYLQKENIIDESGMPKERFSAEFPKEGPSILRIQQVVRGDSAAYFCASSPPTGMNTEAFFGQGTRLTVV.

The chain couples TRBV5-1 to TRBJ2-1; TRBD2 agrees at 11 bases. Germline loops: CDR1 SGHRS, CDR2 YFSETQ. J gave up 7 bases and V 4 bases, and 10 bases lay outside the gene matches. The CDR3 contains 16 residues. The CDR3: CASSQTLAGGMNEQFF. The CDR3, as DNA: TGCGCCAGCAGCCAAACCTTAGCGGGAGGGATGAATGAGCAGTTCTTC.

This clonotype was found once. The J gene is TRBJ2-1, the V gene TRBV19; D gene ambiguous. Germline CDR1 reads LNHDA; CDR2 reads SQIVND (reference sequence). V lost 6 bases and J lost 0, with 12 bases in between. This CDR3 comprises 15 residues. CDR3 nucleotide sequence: TGTGCCAGTAGACAGTGGCAAAGCTCCTACAATGAGCAGTTCTTC. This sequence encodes CASRQWQSSYNEQFF.

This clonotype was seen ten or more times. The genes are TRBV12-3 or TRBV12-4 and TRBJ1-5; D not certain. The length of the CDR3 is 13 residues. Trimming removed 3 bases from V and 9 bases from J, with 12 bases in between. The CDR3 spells CASSFRSVRPQHF. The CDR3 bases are TGTGCCAGCAGTTTTCGATCGGTGCGGCCCCAGCATTTT.

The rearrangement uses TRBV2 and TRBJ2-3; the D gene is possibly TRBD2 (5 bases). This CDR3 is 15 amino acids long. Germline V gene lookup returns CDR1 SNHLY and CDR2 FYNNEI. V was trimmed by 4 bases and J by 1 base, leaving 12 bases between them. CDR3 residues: CASSVTAAGTDTQYF. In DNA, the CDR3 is TGTGCCAGCAGTGTAACAGCGGCAGGCACAGATACGCAGTATTTT.

The CDR3: CASSPGDEGRTDTQYF. CDR3 DNA sequence: TGTGCCAGCAGCCCGGGGGATGAGGGACGGACAGATACGCAGTATTTT. V usage is TRBV11-3 and J usage is TRBJ2-3, with a tentative D call TRBD2 (6 bases). The V gene lost 5 bases and the J gene lost 3 bases, with 18 bases spanning the gap. The CDR3 sequence is 16 residues long. Germline V lookup: CDR1 SGHNT, CDR2 YENEEA. Using reference TRBV11-3 and TRBJ2-3 for the parts outside the CDR3, the full variable domain is EAGVVQSPRYKIIEKKQPVAFWCNPISGHNTLYWYLQNLGQGPELLIRYENEEAVDDSQLPKDRFSAERLKGVDSTLKIQPAELGDSAVYLCASSPGDEGRTDTQYFGPGTRLTVL.

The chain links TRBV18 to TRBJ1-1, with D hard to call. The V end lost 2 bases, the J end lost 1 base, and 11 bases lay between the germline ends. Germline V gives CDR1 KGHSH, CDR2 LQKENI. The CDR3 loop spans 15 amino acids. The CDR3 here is CASSPWRSQNTEAFF. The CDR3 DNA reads TGTGCCAGCTCACCATGGCGGTCCCAGAACACTGAAGCTTTCTTT.